This T cell receptor (beta chain) was sequenced for a study of blood T cell repertoires in COVID-19. For the study at large: Acute and convalescent COVID-19 samples came from the United States, Italy and Spain. The analysed material was cDNA or gDNA that came from T cells, B-cell-depleted T cells, or PBMCs.

Authors' data handling: Estimated nucleated cell counts came from reference gene primer amplification. Here immunoSEQ multiplex PCR was the method, and the copy in TCRdb shows in-frame clones only, minus some. Clonal size and the V and J genes are those of that table, whereas D and trimming came from the DNA. The table has some 180,000 clones, roughly 89% seen once. J gave up 0 bases and V 0 bases, and 9 bases lay outside the gene matches. Germline assignment: CDR1 LGHNA and CDR2 YSLEER. This CDR3 comprises 18 residues. The chain couples TRBV4-3 to TRBJ1-1; 8 nucleotides match TRBD1. The sequenced sample was peripheral blood. The clonotype originates from a man aged 35 to 55 with acute or convalescent COVID-19. CDR3: CASSQDVPGQGLNTEAFF. The CDR3 DNA reads TGCGCCAGCAGCCAAGATGTACCCGGACAGGGATTGAACACTGAAGCTTTCTTT.